This is a list of T cell receptor beta chains from one sample in a study of cytomegalovirus exposure and HLA in healthy donors. TCRdb keeps only in-frame clones here, not all; method: immunoSEQ multiplex PCR. The table has some 45,000 clones, around 68% seen once. Sequenced sample: PBMCs. All receptors derive from a man aged 30 to 45 in good health and CMV-seronegative. Both conserved end residues are part of each CDR3. The D gene is left open where the match is weak. Rows may omit the clone size; those that give it use once, few, many or a size class.

j_call: TRBJ2-7; v_call: TRBV19; d_call: NA; cdr3_length: 12; clone_size: NA; cdr3_nt: TGTGCCAGCGGGAGTGGCGCCTACGAGCAGTACTTC; cdr3_aa: CASGSGAYEQYF
j_call: TRBJ1-2; v_call: TRBV5-4; d_call: TRBD1; cdr3_length: 15; clone_size: NA; cdr3_nt: TGTGCCAGCAGCTCAGGAGGGGGCACTAACTATGGCTACACCTTC; cdr3_aa: CASSSGGGTNYGYTF
j_call: TRBJ1-2; v_call: TRBV15; d_call: TRBD1; cdr3_length: 17; clone_size: NA; cdr3_nt: TGTGCCACCAGCGCAACGAGAGCCGGGACAGGGAGTGACGGCTACACCTTC; cdr3_aa: CATSATRAGTGSDGYTF
j_call: TRBJ2-1; v_call: TRBV18; d_call: TRBD2; cdr3_length: 16; clone_size: NA; cdr3_nt: TGTGCCAGCTCACTAACCGGGACTAGCGGGAGTCATGAGCAGTTCTTC; cdr3_aa: CASSLTGTSGSHEQFF
j_call: TRBJ1-1; v_call: TRBV19; d_call: NA; cdr3_length: 12; clone_size: NA; cdr3_nt: TGTGCCAGTAAGGGACTTAACACTGAAGCTTTCTTT; cdr3_aa: CASKGLNTEAFF
j_call: TRBJ2-7; v_call: TRBV27; d_call: NA; cdr3_length: 14; clone_size: NA; cdr3_nt: TGTGCCAGCAGACCCGGAGGAGGGCTCTACGAGCAGTACTTC; cdr3_aa: CASRPGGGLYEQYF
j_call: TRBJ2-4; v_call: TRBV5-1; d_call: TRBD2; cdr3_length: 14; clone_size: NA; cdr3_nt: TGCGCCAGCAGCTACGGGACTAGCGGGAGGGGGTGGTACTTC; cdr3_aa: CASSYGTSGRGWYF
j_call: TRBJ2-2; v_call: TRBV5-1; d_call: NA; cdr3_length: 15; clone_size: NA; cdr3_nt: TGCGCCAGCAGCTTGGAACTAGCTCCCCCCGGGGAGCTGTTTTTT; cdr3_aa: CASSLELAPPGELFF
j_call: TRBJ2-7; v_call: TRBV5-1; d_call: TRBD2; cdr3_length: 14; clone_size: NA; cdr3_nt: TGCGCCAGCAGAGACGCTAGCGGGAGCTACGAGCAGTACTTC; cdr3_aa: CASRDASGSYEQYF
j_call: TRBJ2-7; v_call: TRBV4-1; d_call: NA; cdr3_length: 15; clone_size: NA; cdr3_nt: TGCGCCAGCAGCCAAGGAAGGGACACCTACTACGAGCAGTACTTC; cdr3_aa: CASSQGRDTYYEQYF
j_call: TRBJ1-2; v_call: TRBV30; d_call: TRBD1; cdr3_length: 13; clone_size: NA; cdr3_nt: TGTGCCTGGAGTCCCGGGACAGGGAGTGGCTACACCTTC; cdr3_aa: CAWSPGTGSGYTF
j_call: TRBJ1-2; v_call: TRBV7-6; d_call: NA; cdr3_length: 15; clone_size: NA; cdr3_nt: TGTGCCAGCAGCTTAGGACAGGCCGGGGGGCATGGCTACACCTTC; cdr3_aa: CASSLGQAGGHGYTF
j_call: TRBJ2-1; v_call: TRBV14; d_call: NA; cdr3_length: 15; clone_size: NA; cdr3_nt: TGTGCCAGCAGCCCTGAGGGGAGGCCCTACAATGAGCAGTTCTTC; cdr3_aa: CASSPEGRPYNEQFF
j_call: TRBJ2-6; v_call: TRBV5-4; d_call: NA; cdr3_length: 16; clone_size: NA; cdr3_nt: TGTGCCAGCAGCTTGGGAGGGGGTTCTGGGGCCAACGTCCTGACTTTC; cdr3_aa: CASSLGGGSGANVLTF
j_call: TRBJ1-1; v_call: TRBV7-9; d_call: NA; cdr3_length: 13; clone_size: NA; cdr3_nt: TGTGCCAGCAGTACACAGGAGAACACTGAAGCTTTCTTT; cdr3_aa: CASSTQENTEAFF
j_call: TRBJ2-7; v_call: TRBV29-1; d_call: NA; cdr3_length: 13; clone_size: NA; cdr3_nt: TGCAGCGTTGAAACTGACAGACAATACGAGCAGTACTTC; cdr3_aa: CSVETDRQYEQYF
j_call: TRBJ1-4; v_call: TRBV7-9; d_call: TRBD1; cdr3_length: 15; clone_size: NA; cdr3_nt: TGTGCCAGCAGCCACCCGGGACAGGGAAATGAAAAACTGTTTTTT; cdr3_aa: CASSHPGQGNEKLFF
j_call: TRBJ2-1; v_call: TRBV6-5; d_call: NA; cdr3_length: 13; clone_size: NA; cdr3_nt: TGTGCCAGCAGTTACTCCCCTTACAATGAGCAGTTCTTC; cdr3_aa: CASSYSPYNEQFF
j_call: TRBJ1-2; v_call: TRBV2; d_call: TRBD1; cdr3_length: 24; clone_size: NA; cdr3_nt: TGTGCCAGCAGTGAAGCTGAGGGGGCTGGCAAGGGACAGAGGCCTGAAAAAGCTAACTATGGCTACACCTTC; cdr3_aa: CASSEAEGAGKGQRPEKANYGYTF
j_call: TRBJ1-1; v_call: TRBV5-4; d_call: NA; cdr3_length: 13; clone_size: NA; cdr3_nt: TGTGCCAGCAGCTTCGGAGGGAACACTGAAGCTTTCTTT; cdr3_aa: CASSFGGNTEAFF
j_call: TRBJ2-2; v_call: TRBV7-8; d_call: TRBD1; cdr3_length: 16; clone_size: NA; cdr3_nt: TGTGCCAGCAGCTTAGAAGGACAGGAGGTCACCGGGGAGCTGTTTTTT; cdr3_aa: CASSLEGQEVTGELFF
j_call: TRBJ1-5; v_call: TRBV30; d_call: TRBD1; cdr3_length: 15; clone_size: few; cdr3_nt: TGTGCCTGGAGTCCGGGACAGGGAGTCGGTCAGCCCCAGCATTTT; cdr3_aa: CAWSPGQGVGQPQHF